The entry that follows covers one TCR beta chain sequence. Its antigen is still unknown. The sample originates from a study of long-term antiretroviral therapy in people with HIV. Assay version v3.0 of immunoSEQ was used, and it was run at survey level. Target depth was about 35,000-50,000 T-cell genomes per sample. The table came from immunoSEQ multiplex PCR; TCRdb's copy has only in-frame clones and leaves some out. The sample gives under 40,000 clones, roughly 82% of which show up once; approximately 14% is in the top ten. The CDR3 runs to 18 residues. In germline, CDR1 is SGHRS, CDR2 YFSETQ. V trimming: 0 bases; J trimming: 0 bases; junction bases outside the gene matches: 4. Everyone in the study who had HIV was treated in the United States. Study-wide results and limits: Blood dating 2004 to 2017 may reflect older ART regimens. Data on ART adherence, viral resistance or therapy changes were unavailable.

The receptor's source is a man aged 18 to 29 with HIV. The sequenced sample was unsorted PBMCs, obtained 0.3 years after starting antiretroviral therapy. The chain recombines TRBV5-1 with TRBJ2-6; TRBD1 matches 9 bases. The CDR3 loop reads CASSLGGTGSSGANVLTF. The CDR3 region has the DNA TGCGCCAGCAGCTTGGGGGGGACAGGGTCCTCTGGGGCCAACGTCCTGACTTTC. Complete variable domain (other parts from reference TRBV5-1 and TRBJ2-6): KAGVTQTPRYLIKTRGQQVTLSCSPISGHRSVSWYQQTPGQGLQFLFEYFSETQRNKGNFPGRFSGRQFSNSRSEMNVSTLELGDSALYLCASSLGGTGSSGANVLTFGAGSRLTVL.